This paragraph covers one TCR beta chain sequence. This clonotype was detected many times. Its antigen specificity is not known. No base-level quality is on record; no much larger clone is a single base apart. Known numbers of KT2, a T cell clone whose TCR had been sequenced previously, were spiked into unfractionated PBMC to test the sensitivity and accuracy of the pipeline. KT2 cells were mixed with a fixed number of PBMC to create a range of KT2-to-PBMC ratios. This sample is part of a study of quantifying T cell responses using KT2 cells (dated by TCRdb to about 2017). For the wider study: RNA was DNase-treated and reverse transcribed with TCR alpha and beta constant-region primers, mostly using SuperScript III. Under optimum conditions, the T4 ligation step was estimated to exceed 10% efficiency. To prevent over-amplification, PCR2 was performed as a SYBR Green qPCR and halted at a predetermined fluorescence threshold. The full study reports these points: The study did not include a side-by-side comparison of this pipeline with other TCR sequencing techniques. A linear scaling of KT2 alpha and beta sequence counts with input KT2 cell number was observed over several orders of magnitude. KT2 sequences were still detected at the lowest spike-in tested, roughly one KT2 cell per 100,000 PBMC. Saturation was seen in the detection of KT2 sequences when very high numbers of KT2 cells were spiked in.

The method was UMI-ligation and nested PCR. A single-stranded oligonucleotide carrying the Illumina SP2 sequence and a UMI was ligated to the cDNA 3' end using T4 RNA ligase 1. PCR1 was run for approximately 4 cycles (98 degrees C for 15 s, 69 degrees C for 30 s, 72 degrees C for 40 s), and an equimolar mix of RC1.1 and RC1.2, covering TRBC1 and TRBC2, was used as the beta primer. From PCR2 onward, TCR alpha and beta chains were processed separately, with sample indices and Illumina adaptors added. Placed after an 8-base spacer, the UMI was made up of 12 random nucleotides arranged as two hexamers with a spacer between them. Libraries were sequenced on an Illumina MiSeq with v2 2x251 paired-end chemistry, typically 12 samples per run. To increase diversity, roughly 5-7% PhiX DNA was added to each sequencing library. The original methods were these. Raw reads were converted to FASTQ with bcl2fastq and demultiplexed by dual indices using Demultiplexor. V and J genes were assigned by Decombinator through tag matching, with a single base-pair mismatch permitted. UMIs were used by Collapsinator to correct both sequencing errors and frequency errors caused by PCR heterogeneity. CDR3Translator converted Decombinator identifiers to nucleotide sequence, translated to amino acids, and extracted CDR3 using C- and N-terminal motifs. A cluster of KT2 sequences that shared one unique molecular identifier was counted as a single distinct KT2 TCR. TCRdb reanalyzed the raw reads on its own, using fastp at Q25 for trimming and MiXCR for clone calling, and kept in-frame beta chains. Here each entry gathers all rows of one CDR3 protein and keeps the most common genes and DNA. The authors' filters were not applied to this entry. Recorded for this sample are 40,000 to 55,000 distinct CDR3 sequences; 11% of them occurred a single time. The ten largest clones take up about 10% of the sample.

The V end gives up 4 bases and the J end 6 bases, leaving 9 bases in the junction not matched to a gene. Inclusive of the bounding cysteine and phenylalanine, the CDR3 is 14 residues long. The only DNA kept is the CDR3, 42 bases in frame from the first base. CDR1 and CDR2, per the germline V gene, are KGHSH and LQKENI. The sequence was collected from a human donor. Sequencing used PBMCs spiked with cells of the T cell clone KT2. The chain joins TRBV18 to TRBJ2-7; TRBD2 lines up with 7 middle nucleotides. The nucleotide sequence reads as follows: TGTGCCAGCTCACGGTTGGGGGGGGACGGCGAGCAGTACTTC. Translated, this gives CASSRLGGDGEQYF.